The source of this T cell receptor beta chain is a study of blood T cell repertoires in COVID-19. Across the study: COVID-19 samples collected from the United States, Italy and Spain covered acute and convalescent phases. In each case, the material was cDNA or gDNA derived from T cells, B-cell-depleted T cells, or PBMCs.

Under the authors' procedure: Estimated nucleated cell counts came from reference gene primer amplification. Profiling relied on immunoSEQ multiplex PCR, and the TCRdb table lists in-frame clones only, not all of them. That table supplies the V and J calls and clone size; D and trimming were determined from the DNA. The data contain about 160,000 clones, around 80% of them singletons. Germline assignment: CDR1 SEHNR and CDR2 FQNEAQ (reference sequence). V trimming: 2 bases; J trimming: 0 bases; junction bases outside the gene matches: 5. The CDR3 loop spans 17 amino acids. The source of this sequence is an elderly woman with acute or convalescent COVID-19. The source material was peripheral blood. The J gene is TRBJ2-2, the V gene TRBV7-9; TRBD1 agrees at 8 bases. The CDR3 DNA reads TGTGCCAGCAGCTTATACCGACAGGGGACGAACACCGGGGAGCTGTTTTTT. Amino acid sequence: CASSLYRQGTNTGELFF.